Presented here are 13 T cell receptor beta chains from one specimen sequenced in a study of CD8 T cells in Susac syndrome. An input of about 0.5 to 1 ug of RNA was subjected to reverse transcription using random hexamers. MiXCR, run by TCRdb on the immunoSEQ multiplex PCR reads, gives a single entry per CDR3 protein. The sample consists of under 200,000 distinct CDR3 sequences, 91% of them appearing once. The material sequenced was CD4+ T cells from PBMCs. The receptors were gathered from a human donor with Susac syndrome.

In this sample, this clonotype turned up once. The rearrangement uses TRBV10-2 and TRBJ2-1; D perhaps matches TRBD2 (5 bases). The germline V gene has CDR1 WSHSY and CDR2 SAAADI. This CDR3 spans 17 amino acids. The V end was cut by 1 base, the J end by 0 bases, with 13 bases between. CDR3 bases: TGCGCCAGCAGTGAGTACGCTAGCCAGAGCTCCTACAATGAGCAGTTCTTC. This gives the protein CASSEYASQSSYNEQFF.

V and J are TRBV6-1 and TRBJ2-1, with 8 bases identical to TRBD2. The junction had 14 bases not matched to a gene; V was cut back by 6 bases and J by 4 bases. This CDR3 has 17 amino acids. Germline CDR1 MNHNS, CDR2 SASEGT. As DNA, the CDR3 is TGTGCCAGCAGCAGAAAACCCGGGACTAGTCCATACAATGAGCAGTTCTTC. This translates into CASSRKPGTSPYNEQFF.

This chain uses TRBV7-2 with TRBJ2-1; TRBD2 matches 8 bases. Germline V CDR1 and CDR2: SGHTA, FQGNSA. The V gene end was trimmed by 3 bases and the J gene end by 6 bases; junction bases not matched to a gene: 4. CDR3 length: 14 amino acids. The CDR3 is CASSLGGTSNEQFF. The CDR3 DNA follows: TGTGCCAGCAGCTTGGGAGGGACTAGCAATGAGCAGTTCTTC.

V and J are TRBV3-1 and TRBJ1-2, with D possibly being TRBD1 (5 bases). V lost 4 bases and J 3 bases, leaving 9 bases between the germline ends. Germline V lookup: CDR1 LGHDT, CDR2 YNNKEL (reference sequence). The CDR3 has 13 amino acids. This CDR3 is CASSLGHDYGYTF. In nucleotides, the CDR3 is TGTGCCAGCAGCCTAGGACACGACTATGGCTACACCTTC.

The rearrangement joins TRBV7-3 to TRBJ2-1; TRBD1 might be the D (6 bases). V dropped 5 bases and J dropped 5 bases, with 16 bases sitting between them. Germline V CDR1 and CDR2: SGHTA, FQGTGA. CDR3 length: 15 amino acids. The CDR3 region is CASSPGTTMDNEQFF. In nucleotides, the CDR3 is TGTGCCAGCAGCCCCGGGACAACAATGGACAATGAGCAGTTCTTC.

The chain is built from TRBV2 and TRBJ1-5; D possibly corresponds to TRBD1 (5 bases). Trimming shortened V by 7 bases and J by 7 bases, and 17 bases separated the two germline ends. This CDR3 has 14 residues. Germline V gene data show CDR1 as SNHLY and CDR2 as FYNNEI. Here the CDR3 DNA reads TGTGCCAGCACCGGGGACGCCTGGAGGCAGCCCCAGCATTTT. Translating it yields CASTGDAWRQPQHF.

A word on this clonotype: The junction differs from germline at one of its ends, possibly a read error. The chain links TRBV6-1 to TRBJ2-5; TRBD2 agrees at 10 bases. Germline CDR1 is MNHNS and CDR2 is SASEGT. The CDR3 consists of 19 residues. The CDR3 region is CTSSMAWGTSAIARGTQYF. The DNA of the CDR3 is TGTACCAGCAGTATGGCTTGGGGGACTAGCGCGATTGCCCGGGGGACCCAGTACTTC.

The CDR3, as DNA: TGTGCCAGCAGCCGAGACGGAAATAGCAATCAGCCCCAGCATTTT. This gives the protein CASSRDGNSNQPQHF. This chain links TRBV2 with TRBJ1-5, with D unclear. Trimming took 6 bases from V and 0 from J, leaving 12 bases between them. Germline-derived CDR1 and CDR2 are SNHLY and FYNNEI. The CDR3 sequence is 15 residues long. Complete variable domain (other parts from reference TRBV2 and TRBJ1-5): EPEVTQTPSHQVTQMGQEVILRCVPISNHLYFYWYRQILGQKVEFLVSFYNNEISEKSEIFDDQFSVERPDGSNFTLKIRSTKLEDSAMYFCASSRDGNSNQPQHFGDGTRLSIL.

The genes are TRBV20-1 and TRBJ1-3, with D tentatively TRBD1 (5 bases). There are 13 residues in the CDR3. V lost 2 bases and J 2 bases, leaving 7 bases between the germline ends. Germline V gives CDR1 DFQATT, CDR2 SNEGSKA (reference sequence). This CDR3 is CSARSGAGNTIYF. The CDR3 nucleotides read TGCAGTGCTAGATCGGGGGCTGGAAACACCATATATTTT.

Only one count was recorded for this clonotype. This sequence joins TRBV20-1 and TRBJ1-5; D is unresolved. The CDR3 length is 13 residues. Trimming left V 4 bases short and J 5 bases short, with 12 bases between. CDR1 is DFQATT, CDR2 SNEGSKA, per germline (reference sequence). The DNA of the CDR3 is TGCAGTGCTAATCGGCAGCTTGATCAGCCCCAGCATTTT. Translating it yields CSANRQLDQPQHF.

The chain employs TRBV25-1 and TRBJ2-3; D gene unclear. Trimming cost V 3 bases and J 6 bases, with 13 bases left between them. CDR3 length equals 14 residues. Germline V gene lookup returns CDR1 MGHDK and CDR2 SYGVNS. The CDR3, as DNA: TGTGCCAGCAGTGATGGGCCAGCCCCCGATACGCAGTATTTT. It yields the protein CASSDGPAPDTQYF.

The V call is TRBV6-2 or TRBV6-3, the J call TRBJ1-4; D might be TRBD1 (5 bases). V was shortened by 4 bases and J by 0 bases, with 15 bases between the two germline ends. Per the germline V gene, CDR1 is MNHEY and CDR2 is SVGEGT. The CDR3 totals 17 residues. Here the CDR3 reads CASSSAGTWATNEKLFF. The CDR3 nucleotides are TGTGCCAGCAGTTCGGCAGGGACGTGGGCAACTAATGAAAAACTGTTTTTT.

This clonotype was recorded only once. The chain is built from TRBV20-1 and TRBJ2-1; 8 nucleotides line up with TRBD1. The CDR3 sequence is 13 residues long. Losses at the gene ends were 3 bases for V and 5 bases for J; bases not matched to a gene: 3. Germline assignment: CDR1 DFQATT and CDR2 SNEGSKA (reference sequence). CDR3 protein: CSASRTGNNEQFF. DNA for the CDR3: TGCAGTGCTAGCAGGACAGGGAACAATGAGCAGTTCTTC.